Presented here are 25 T cell receptor beta chains from one specimen sequenced in a study of early T cells in non-severe SARS-CoV-2 infection. Each CDR3 protein is one row after TCRdb ran MiXCR on the 5' RACE reads. The sample has about 92,000 distinct CDR3 sequences, about 15% seen once. What was sequenced was whole blood. The receptors were sampled from an adult who was a healthcare worker with PCR-confirmed SARS-CoV-2 infection or an uninfected control (not recorded which).

V and J are TRBV11-3 and TRBJ2-2, with no clear D. Trimming took off 3 bases at V and 3 bases at J, with 5 bases between the two ends. Germline lookup yields CDR1 SGHNT and CDR2 YENEEA. The CDR3 is 13 residues long. CDR3 DNA sequence: TGTGCCAGCAGCTTCGTGGACACCGGGGAGCTGTTTTTT. It is translated as CASSFVDTGELFF.

This clonotype was observed a handful of times. The CDR3 loop reads CATRNLNPGRGRANTGELFF. CDR3 bases: TGTGCCACCAGAAACCTGAACCCCGGGAGGGGCAGGGCGAACACCGGGGAGCTGTTTTTT. The chain is built from TRBV15 and TRBJ2-2; 8 bases align to TRBD2. This CDR3 spans 20 amino acids. The germline V gene encodes CDR1 LNHNV and CDR2 YYDKDF (reference sequence). V was clipped by 6 bases and J by 0 bases; unmatched bases: 18.

Comment on this clonotype: A read error is possible here, since a much larger clone lies one base away. The rearrangement uses TRBV7-2 and TRBJ1-6; the match to TRBD1 covers 7 bases. CDR1 is SGHTA and CDR2 is FQGNSA in the germline V gene. The CDR3 contains 14 residues. In DNA, the CDR3 is TGTGCCAGCAATATTTCAGGGGGTAATTCACCCCTCCGCTTT. The encoded protein is CASNISGGNSPLRF.

In this sample, this clonotype turned up many times. The gene calls are TRBV25-1 and TRBJ1-1; D gene ambiguous. The germline CDR1 and CDR2 sequences are MGHDK and SYGVNS. The germline V and J ends were trimmed by 1 base and 4 bases, with 7 bases remaining between them. The length of the CDR3 is 13 residues. CDR3 loop: CASSEFEVTEAFF. The DNA of the CDR3 is TGTGCCAGCAGTGAATTTGAAGTCACTGAAGCTTTCTTT.

The genes are TRBV27 and TRBJ2-6, with D possibly being TRBD1 (7 bases). V lost 5 bases and J 3 bases, leaving 23 bases between the germline ends. Germline V lookup: CDR1 MNHEY, CDR2 SMNVEV (reference sequence). The length of the CDR3 is 19 residues. CDR3 in amino acids: CASSPKRTGGVFGANVLTF. The CDR3 DNA follows: TGTGCCAGCAGTCCCAAGAGGACAGGCGGGGTCTTTGGGGCCAACGTCCTGACTTTC.

This clonotype was recorded at least ten times. V gene TRBV9 combines with J gene TRBJ1-1; no clear D gene. There are 15 residues in the CDR3. Germline CDR1 reads SGDLS; CDR2 reads YYNGEE. V was clipped by 1 base and J by 0 bases, with 10 bases between them. DNA of the CDR3: TGTGCCAGCAGCGTATTCGAAAGGCTGAACACTGAAGCTTTCTTT. This gives the protein CASSVFERLNTEAFF.

This clonotype was seen a few times. The rearrangement uses TRBV6-9 and TRBJ2-7; D may be TRBD1 (5 bases). The germline gives CDR1 MNHGY, CDR2 SVAAGI. The V gene lost 9 bases and the J gene lost 2 bases, with 14 bases spanning the gap. This CDR3 region has 13 residues. In DNA form, the CDR3 reads TGTGCCAGTCGGCGGCAGGGCCCCTACGAGCAGTACTTC. Translation: CASRRQGPYEQYF.

This clonotype was seen ten or more times. The J gene is TRBJ2-3, the V gene TRBV28, with 11 bases fitting TRBD2. V lost 2 bases to trimming and J lost 0 bases; unmatched junction nucleotides: 7. Germline V CDR1 and CDR2: MDHEN, SYDVKM. The CDR3 is made up of 18 amino acids. CDR3 residues: CASSLGLAGYLSTDTQYF. The CDR3 region has the DNA TGTGCCAGCAGTTTAGGACTAGCGGGCTACCTCAGCACAGATACGCAGTATTTT.

This clonotype was counted only a few times. The chain carries TRBV5-1 and TRBJ2-3, with D perhaps matching TRBD1 or TRBD2 (6 bases each). Looked up from germline, CDR1 is SGHRS and CDR2 is YFSETQ. Trimming took off 3 bases at V and 4 bases at J, with 15 bases between the two ends. This CDR3 has 15 residues. The CDR3 DNA is TGCGCCAGCAGCTCAGCTAGGGGGGACGCAGATACGCAGTATTTT. Protein sequence: CASSSARGDADTQYF.

The rearrangement joins TRBV4-1 to TRBJ2-3; TRBD2 aligns across 7 bases. Germline V gives CDR1 MGHRA, CDR2 YSYEKL. The CDR3 has 19 amino acids. V was clipped by 5 bases and J by 5 bases; unmatched bases: 22. CDR3 in DNA: TGCGCCAGCAGCGACCGAAATCGAGGAGCTAGCGGAGAAGGAGATACGCAGTATTTT. Protein sequence: CASSDRNRGASGEGDTQYF.

The gene calls are TRBV18 and TRBJ2-7; a possible D gene is TRBD1 (6 bases). The CDR3 runs 13 residues. CDR1 and CDR2 from the germline V gene are KGHSH and LQKENI. Trimming left V 5 bases short and J 6 bases short, with 14 bases between. The CDR3 sequence: CASSKDSLSEQYF. CDR3 bases: TGTGCCAGCTCAAAGGACAGCCTCAGCGAGCAGTACTTC.

The chain links TRBV5-1 to TRBJ2-3, with TRBD2 identical over 10 bases. There are 16 residues in the CDR3. Germline assignment: CDR1 SGHRS and CDR2 YFSETQ. After removal of 4 bases from V and 2 bases from J, the junction contained 7 bases not matched to a gene. CDR3 loop: CASSLDGLADTDTQYF. Written as DNA, the CDR3 is TGCGCCAGCAGCCTGGACGGACTAGCGGACACAGATACGCAGTATTTT.

The V and J genes are TRBV10-3 and TRBJ2-1; D may be TRBD1 (6 bases). This CDR3 region has 15 residues. V was shortened by 5 bases and J by 5 bases, with 16 bases between the two germline ends. The germline gives CDR1 ENHRY, CDR2 SYGVKD. CDR3 amino acids: CAISSGTGTNNEQFF. The CDR3 region has the DNA TGTGCCATCAGTTCCGGGACGGGGACAAACAATGAGCAGTTCTTC.

This clonotype was picked up many times. The chain is built from TRBV18 and TRBJ2-7; D remains ambiguous. The CDR3 spans 17 residues. The V end was cut by 6 bases, the J end by 0 bases, with 21 bases between. Germline CDR1 and CDR2: KGHSH and LQKENI. The CDR3 region has the DNA TGTGCCAGCTCCCCCGTTCCTCCTGGGCCTAGCTCCTACGAGCAGTACTTC. As protein: CASSPVPPGPSSYEQYF.

V usage is TRBV24-1 and J usage is TRBJ2-7; D gene ambiguous. The CDR3 length is 10 residues. The V end was cut by 5 bases, the J end by 5 bases, with 3 bases between. Germline V lookup: CDR1 KGHDR, CDR2 SFDVKD. CDR3 in amino acids: CATSADEQYF. CDR3 bases: TGTGCCACCAGTGCCGACGAGCAGTACTTC.

The table lists this clonotype with many counts. The genes are TRBV28 and TRBJ2-2; the match to TRBD1 covers 7 bases. Losses at the gene ends were 7 bases for V and 1 base for J; bases not matched to a gene: 6. The germline CDR1 and CDR2 sequences are MDHEN and SYDVKM. The CDR3 spans 15 residues. The CDR3 DNA reads as TGTGCCAGCACCAAAGACAGGGTGAACACCGGGGAGCTGTTTTTT. It encodes CASTKDRVNTGELFF.

This clonotype was counted ten times or more. This chain uses TRBV7-9 with TRBJ1-4, with 7 bases matching TRBD1. The V gene end was trimmed by 3 bases and the J gene end by 8 bases; junction bases not matched to a gene: 9. The CDR3 covers 15 residues. Germline CDR1 is SEHNR and CDR2 is FQNEAQ (reference sequence). CDR3 in amino acids: CASSFGDSPREKLFF. CDR3 DNA sequence: TGTGCCAGCAGCTTTGGGGACAGTCCAAGGGAAAAACTGTTTTTT. The full variable domain, completed using reference TRBV7-9 and TRBJ1-4, is DTGVSQNPRHKITKRGQNVTFRCDPISEHNRLYWYRQTLGQGPEFLTYFQNEAQLEKSRLLSDRFSAERPKGSFSTLEIQRTEQGDSAMYLCASSFGDSPREKLFFGSGTQLSVL.

This clonotype was found a few times. The chain combines TRBV6-5 with TRBJ2-7; D possibly uses TRBD1 or TRBD2 (5 bases each). CDR1 is MNHEY, CDR2 SVGAGI, per germline. The V gene lost 8 bases and the J gene lost 5 bases, with 10 bases spanning the gap. The CDR3 contains 11 residues. This CDR3 is CASQGPNEQYF. The CDR3 nucleotides read TGTGCCAGCCAGGGACCCAACGAGCAGTACTTC.

This clonotype was seen just once. The rearrangement uses TRBV7-2 and TRBJ1-2; 8 bases line up with TRBD1. V was clipped by 3 bases and J by 4 bases; unmatched bases: 7. CDR1 is SGHTA, CDR2 FQGNSA, per germline. This CDR3 has 15 amino acids. The CDR3 sequence: CASSFRDRPLYGYTF. The CDR3 DNA reads as TGTGCCAGCAGCTTCCGGGACAGGCCCCTCTATGGCTACACCTTC. The whole variable domain, remainder taken from reference TRBV7-2 and TRBJ1-2, is GAGVSQSPSNKVTEKGKDVELRCDPISGHTALYWYRQSLGQGLEFLIYFQGNSAPDKSGLPSDRFSAERTGGSVSTLTIQRTQQEDSAVYLCASSFRDRPLYGYTFGSGTRLTVV.

This clonotype was found a few times. The chain joins TRBV6-2 or TRBV6-3 to TRBJ1-1, with D unresolved. Germline V gene data show CDR1 as MNHEY and CDR2 as SVGEGT. V was clipped by 4 bases and J by 0 bases, with 9 bases between them. The CDR3 sequence is 14 residues long. The CDR3 loop is CASSFGPLNTEAFF. CDR3 bases: TGTGCCAGCAGTTTCGGACCCCTGAACACTGAAGCTTTCTTT.

In this sample, this clonotype turned up a few times. V usage is TRBV7-2 and J usage is TRBJ2-2; D uncertain. With 3 bases removed from V and 6 bases from J, the gap between germline ends came to 8 bases. The germline V gene encodes CDR1 SGHTA and CDR2 FQGNSA. The CDR3 extends over 13 amino acids. The CDR3 DNA is TGTGCCAGCAGCTTCGGGCGGCCCGGGGAGCTGTTTTTT. This codes for CASSFGRPGELFF.

This chain links TRBV7-3 with TRBJ2-3, with D possibly TRBD2 on 6 matching bases. The V gene lost 2 bases and the J gene lost 3 bases, with 9 bases spanning the gap. Germline lookup yields CDR1 SGHTA and CDR2 FQGTGA. The CDR3 contains 14 residues. The CDR3 DNA reads as TGTGCCAGCAGCTTAGACGCGGGGACAGATACGCAGTATTTT. This sequence encodes CASSLDAGTDTQYF.

This clonotype was found many times. The J gene is TRBJ2-7, the V gene TRBV11-2; possible D gene TRBD1, 7 bases. This CDR3 contains 16 residues. CDR1 and CDR2 (germline): SGHAT, FQNNGV. V was trimmed by 2 bases and J by 1 base, leaving 15 bases between them. The DNA of the CDR3 is TGTGCCAGCAGCTTATCCCCCGGGGGACAGTCCTACGAGCAGTACTTC. This encodes CASSLSPGGQSYEQYF.

The J gene is TRBJ1-2, the V gene TRBV20-1; D is ambiguous. Germline V gene data show CDR1 as DFQATT and CDR2 as SNEGSKA (reference sequence). CDR3 length: 11 amino acids. Trimming shortened V by 3 bases and J by 6 bases, and 8 bases separated the two germline ends. CDR3 region: CSASRRDGYTF. In nucleotides, the CDR3 is TGCAGTGCTAGCCGAAGGGATGGCTACACCTTC.

The CDR3 loop is CASSNPGAYEQYF. CDR3 DNA sequence: TGTGCCAGCAGTAACCCAGGTGCCTACGAGCAGTACTTC. This chain links TRBV6-5 with TRBJ2-7; no definite D call. V was shortened by 5 bases and J by 2 bases, with 10 bases between the two germline ends. Germline lookup yields CDR1 MNHEY and CDR2 SVGAGI. This CDR3 has 13 residues.